This T cell receptor (beta chain) was retrieved from a study of T cells after yellow fever vaccination. Background on the study: SMART-Seq v4 Ultra Low Input prepared libraries from low-cell fractions. The study's findings and limits: Overlap between CD4 and CD8 compartments was detected for a small share of clonotypes.

From the 5' RACE reads, TCRdb called clonotypes with MiXCR, one entry per CDR3 protein. The data contain more than 200,000 distinct CDR3 sequences, 3.6% of them singletons. Germline V CDR1 and CDR2: SGHTA, FQGNSA. V gave up 4 bases and J gave up 10 bases; unmatched junction bases: 4. This CDR3 contains 13 residues. Of note for this clonotype: Antigen specificity is unknown.

The clonotype originates from a man in his late teens or twenties who received the YFV17D yellow fever vaccine. The chain has TRBV7-2 and TRBJ2-1, with 10 bases matching TRBD2. Specimen: PBMCs, collected 15 days after the yellow fever booster vaccination. The DNA for the CDR3 is TGTGCCAGCAGCTCCGGACTAGCGGCGGAGCAGTTCTTC. Amino acids: CASSSGLAAEQFF. The full variable domain, its missing parts supplied by reference TRBV7-2 and TRBJ2-1, is GAGVSQSPSNKVTEKGKDVELRCDPISGHTALYWYRQSLGQGLEFLIYFQGNSAPDKSGLPSDRFSAERTGGSVSTLTIQRTQQEDSAVYLCASSSGLAAEQFFGPGTRLTVL.